Following are 26 T cell receptor beta chains from one sample sequenced in a study of control samples from healthy donors and cancer patients. Assay: immunoSEQ multiplex PCR; the TCRdb copy retains only in-frame clones and omits some. In all, the sample yields roughly 200,000 clones. The sample comprised blood. These receptors were obtained from a woman in her twenties or thirties in good health.

This rearrangement joins TRBV28 to TRBJ1-4; 7 bases agree with TRBD1. The germline V gene has CDR1 MDHEN and CDR2 SYDVKM. With 6 bases clipped from V and 0 bases from J, the junction kept 16 bases outside the gene matches. This CDR3 contains 19 residues. The CDR3 reads CASSPGQSLSGATNEKLFF. In DNA, the CDR3 is TGTGCCAGCAGCCCGGGACAGTCCCTTTCGGGGGCAACTAATGAAAAACTGTTTTTT.

Remarks on this clone: The sample holds other DNA sequences that translate to the same CDR3. The V and J genes are TRBV19 and TRBJ1-1; D might be TRBD1 (5 bases). The CDR3 is made up of 14 amino acids. Germline V gene lookup returns CDR1 LNHDA and CDR2 SQIVND (reference sequence). V shed 3 bases and J shed 1 base, with 9 bases lying between them. The CDR3 region is CASSIRDGNTEAFF. CDR3 in DNA: TGTGCCAGTAGTATTAGGGACGGGAACACTGAAGCTTTCTTT. The variable domain in full, completed from reference TRBV19 and TRBJ1-1, reads DGGITQSPKYLFRKEGQNVTLSCEQNLNHDAMYWYRQDPGQGLRLIYYSQIVNDFQKGDIAEGYSVSREKKESFPLTVTSAQKNPTAFYLCASSIRDGNTEAFFGQGTRLTVV.

The chain links TRBV10-2 to TRBJ2-2, with 7 nucleotides matching TRBD2. The CDR3 is 15 amino acids. Germline values: CDR1 WSHSY, CDR2 SAAADI. V gave up 0 bases and J gave up 5 bases; unmatched junction bases: 3. The CDR3: CASSESPSGTGELFF. The CDR3 DNA follows: TGCGCCAGCAGTGAGTCGCCTAGCGGAACCGGGGAGCTGTTTTTT.

The chain combines TRBV19 with TRBJ1-2; a possible D gene is TRBD1 (5 bases). CDR1 and CDR2 from the germline V gene are LNHDA and SQIVND (reference sequence). V lost 4 bases and J 4 bases, leaving 10 bases between the germline ends. The CDR3 has 13 residues. This chain's CDR3 is CASSRGLPYGYTF. Written as DNA, the CDR3 is TGTGCCAGTAGTAGGGGACTGCCCTATGGCTACACCTTC.

The V and J genes are TRBV6-2 or TRBV6-3 and TRBJ1-1; possible D gene TRBD1, 6 bases. Germline loops: CDR1 MNHEY, CDR2 SVGEGT. V was pared by 6 bases and J by 5 bases, with 16 bases between. The CDR3 contains 14 residues. The CDR3 is CASSLQGRRTEAFF. In DNA, the CDR3 is TGTGCCAGCAGCCTCCAGGGGCGCAGGACTGAAGCTTTCTTT.

The chain recombines TRBV30 with TRBJ2-7; D is possibly TRBD2 (6 bases). Trimming took 1 base from V and 4 from J, leaving 11 bases between them. The CDR3 length is 13 residues. CDR1 is GTSNPN, CDR2 SVGIG, per germline (reference sequence). CDR3 bases: TGTGCCTGGAGTGCCGGGAGCTTTTACGAGCAGTACTTC. As protein: CAWSAGSFYEQYF.

The chain recombines TRBV7-2 with TRBJ1-5, with D perhaps TRBD1 (5 bases). Germline lookup yields CDR1 SGHTA and CDR2 FQGNSA. This CDR3 region has 13 residues. Trimming shortened V by 5 bases and J by 6 bases, and 11 bases separated the two germline ends. CDR3 amino acids: CASSPRVFQPQHF. The CDR3, as DNA: TGTGCCAGCAGCCCCAGGGTTTTTCAGCCCCAGCATTTT.

The rearrangement joins TRBV2 to TRBJ1-1; D not resolved. The germline V gene encodes CDR1 SNHLY and CDR2 FYNNEI. The CDR3 length is 15 residues. Trimming removed 1 base from V and 3 bases from J, with 12 bases in between. In DNA, the CDR3 is TGTGCCAGCAGTGAAGAAAGGGAGCCGGACACTGAAGCTTTCTTT. This sequence encodes CASSEEREPDTEAFF.

CDR3 in DNA: TGCGCCAGCAGCTTCGGTGGCACCAACTATGGCTACACCTTC. Protein: CASSFGGTNYGYTF. The rearrangement joins TRBV5-1 to TRBJ1-2; D unclear. The CDR3 totals 14 residues. Germline-derived CDR1 and CDR2 are SGHRS and YFSETQ. V dropped 2 bases and J dropped 2 bases, with 10 bases sitting between them. Filled out from reference TRBV5-1 and TRBJ1-2, the complete variable domain reads KAGVTQTPRYLIKTRGQQVTLSCSPISGHRSVSWYQQTPGQGLQFLFEYFSETQRNKGNFPGRFSGRQFSNSRSEMNVSTLELGDSALYLCASSFGGTNYGYTFGSGTRLTVV.

V usage is TRBV5-8 and J usage is TRBJ1-4; D may be TRBD1 (6 bases). Germline V gene data show CDR1 as SGHTS and CDR2 as YDEGEE. There are 12 residues in the CDR3. CDR3 region: CGTSRGNEKLFF. For the CDR3, the DNA is TGTGGGACCAGCAGGGGAAATGAAAAACTGTTTTTT.

CDR3 in DNA: TGCAGCGTAAACAGGGTGTCCACTGAAGCTTTCTTT. As protein: CSVNRVSTEAFF. The genes are TRBV29-1 and TRBJ1-1; D perhaps matches TRBD1 (6 bases). Germline CDR1 reads SQVTM; CDR2 reads ANQGSEA. V gave up 6 bases and J gave up 4 bases, with 12 bases separating them. This CDR3 spans 12 amino acids.

CDR3 region: CASSQDPAGSLGYTF. CDR3 bases: TGTGCCAGCAGCCAAGATCCGGCAGGGTCCCTAGGCTACACCTTC. The rearrangement uses TRBV3-1 (or the pseudogene TRBV3-2) and TRBJ1-2, with D possibly matching TRBD1 (5 bases). The CDR3 spans 15 residues. Germline CDR1 is LGHDT and CDR2 is YNNKEL (reference sequence). Trimming shortened V by 0 bases and J by 8 bases, and 16 bases separated the two germline ends.

This chain connects TRBV27 to TRBJ1-1; D remains ambiguous. Trimming left V 0 bases short and J 3 bases short, with 11 bases between. Looked up from germline, CDR1 is MNHEY and CDR2 is SMNVEV (reference sequence). The CDR3 loop spans 15 amino acids. This chain's CDR3 is CASSLSERFDTEAFF. The CDR3 bases are TGTGCCAGCAGTTTATCGGAAAGGTTTGACACTGAAGCTTTCTTT.

J is TRBJ2-3 and V is TRBV9; tentatively, D is TRBD2 (6 bases). With 2 bases removed from V and 0 bases from J, the gap between germline ends came to 10 bases. CDR1 and CDR2 from the germline V gene are SGDLS and YYNGEE. CDR3 length: 15 amino acids. The CDR3 nucleotides read TGTGCCAGCAGCGTCGTGGAGGGGAGCACAGATACGCAGTATTTT. This gives the protein CASSVVEGSTDTQYF.

Here the CDR3 reads CASSLYGGTQYF. CDR3 sequence (DNA): TGTGCCAGCAGTTTATACGGGGGAACGCAGTATTTT. The genes are TRBV27 and TRBJ2-3; possibly TRBD2 for D (6 bases). This CDR3 spans 12 amino acids. The germline V gene encodes CDR1 MNHEY and CDR2 SMNVEV (reference sequence). V was trimmed by 1 base and J by 9 bases, leaving 8 bases between them.

The V call is TRBV18, the J call TRBJ2-7, with 8 positions matching TRBD2. V lost 3 bases, J lost 6 bases, and 7 bases stayed unmatched. The CDR3 is 14 residues long. Per germline, CDR1 KGHSH and CDR2 LQKENI. CDR3 loop: CASSPTGGLVEQYF. The CDR3 DNA is TGTGCCAGCTCACCCACGGGGGGGTTGGTCGAGCAGTACTTC.

J is TRBJ1-1 and V is TRBV9; D remains unclear. V was shortened by 3 bases and J by 0 bases, with 9 bases between the two germline ends. Germline values: CDR1 SGDLS, CDR2 YYNGEE. The CDR3 is 14 amino acids. The CDR3 sequence: CASSADPMNTEAFF. In nucleotides, the CDR3 is TGTGCCAGCAGCGCGGACCCTATGAACACTGAAGCTTTCTTT. Using reference TRBV9 and TRBJ1-1 for the parts outside the CDR3, the full variable domain is DSGVTQTPKHLITATGQRVTLRCSPRSGDLSVYWYQQSLDQGLQFLIQYYNGEERAKGNILERFSAQQFPDLHSELNLSSLELGDSALYFCASSADPMNTEAFFGQGTRLTVV.

CDR3 bases: TGTGCCTCCGCCATTGGTACAGCGGGGGGGCAGGAGCAGTTCTTC. It is translated as CASAIGTAGGQEQFF. The rearrangement uses TRBV30 and TRBJ2-1; TRBD2 aligns across 10 bases. Germline V gene data show CDR1 as GTSNPN and CDR2 as SVGIG (reference sequence). The V and J ends lost 7 bases and 10 bases, in that order; junction bases with no gene match: 16. CDR3 length: 15 residues.

The chain uses TRBV3-1 (or the pseudogene TRBV3-2) and TRBJ1-2; weak D call: TRBD1 (5 bases). The CDR3 loop spans 14 amino acids. Deletions cut 4 bases from V and 1 base from J, with 10 bases between. Germline V lookup: CDR1 LGHDT, CDR2 YNNKEL (reference sequence). CDR3 region: CASSLRGNNYGYTF. The CDR3, as DNA: TGTGCCAGCAGCCTTAGGGGAAATAACTATGGCTACACCTTC.

The J gene is TRBJ1-2, the V gene TRBV19; TRBD1 agrees at 7 bases. Germline CDR1 reads LNHDA; CDR2 reads SQIVND (reference sequence). The CDR3 has 17 amino acids. The junction had 9 bases not matched to a gene; V was cut back by 0 bases and J by 2 bases. CDR3 protein: CASSIDYRGMSNYGYTF. Written as DNA, the CDR3 is TGTGCCAGTAGTATAGATTACAGGGGAATGTCCAACTATGGCTACACCTTC.

This chain joins TRBV6-5 and TRBJ1-5; 11 nucleotides align to TRBD1. From germline, CDR1 is MNHEY and CDR2 SVGAGI. The CDR3 is 14 residues long. J gave up 5 bases and V 6 bases, and 3 bases lay outside the gene matches. This chain's CDR3 is CASRGGQGDQPQHF. In nucleotides, the CDR3 is TGTGCCAGCAGGGGGGGACAGGGGGATCAGCCCCAGCATTTT.

The chain carries TRBV28 and TRBJ1-6, with 8 bases lining up with TRBD1. J lost 10 bases, V lost 5 bases, and 4 bases had no gene match. CDR3 length: 13 amino acids. Germline CDR1 is MDHEN and CDR2 is SYDVKM. The CDR3 nucleotides are TGTGCCAGCAGTGACAGGGGCAGATCACCCCTCCACTTT. Translation gives CASSDRGRSPLHF.

The V call is TRBV6-2 or TRBV6-3, the J call TRBJ1-6; D gene ambiguous. The CDR3 runs to 14 residues. Germline-derived CDR1 and CDR2 are MNHEY and SVGEGT. V dropped 6 bases and J dropped 6 bases, with 12 bases sitting between them. CDR3 DNA sequence: TGTGCCAGCAGCTGGGCCGGGTCTAATTCACCCCTCCACTTT. Protein product: CASSWAGSNSPLHF.

The V and J genes are TRBV4-1 and TRBJ1-4, with 9 bases matching TRBD1. V shed 2 bases, J shed 8 bases, and the junction held 6 bases outside the gene matches. The CDR3 runs to 15 residues. CDR1 MGHRA and CDR2 YSYEKL come from the germline V gene. Here the CDR3 DNA reads TGCGCCAGCAGCCAACTCACAGGGGGCCGAGAAAAACTGTTTTTT. This codes for CASSQLTGGREKLFF.

The rearrangement uses TRBV15 and TRBJ1-6; D unclear. The V gene's germline CDR1 is LNHNV and CDR2 YYDKDF (reference sequence). This CDR3 comprises 13 residues. Trimming left V 0 bases short and J 9 bases short, with 6 bases between. The CDR3 DNA reads TGTGCCACCAGCAGAGATTCGGGTTCACCCCTCCACTTT. Translating it yields CATSRDSGSPLHF.

The chain's CDR3 is CASSQTGTGNTIYF. The CDR3 nucleotides are TGTGCCAGCAGCCAAACAGGGACTGGAAACACCATATATTTT. This chain links TRBV28 with TRBJ1-3; maybe TRBD1 (6 bases). The CDR3 runs 14 residues. Germline values: CDR1 MDHEN, CDR2 SYDVKM. V dropped 6 bases and J dropped 2 bases, with 11 bases sitting between them.